The clone carrying this T cell receptor beta chain was counted a few times. What it binds is unknown. The CDR3 is made up of 12 amino acids. V gave up 6 bases and J gave up 6 bases; unmatched junction bases: 2. Germline V lookup: CDR1 KGHSH, CDR2 LQKENI. The sample is drawn from a study of T cells in Graves' hyperthyroidism and ophthalmopathy. Whole-study context: Specimen type is peripheral blood, collected at initial diagnosis prior to any treatment. Study-wide points: Most clonotypes that expanded in the thyroid above 0.001 also showed up in blood. The model forecast ophthalmopathy, anticipating it by a median approximately 6 months before onset.

Researchers took RNA transcripts and amplified the TCR beta CDR3 regions from them. A set of HTBI primers served as the primers for a first-round RT-PCR of the TCR CDR3. TCRdb independently ran MiXCR on the multiplex PCR reads; one entry per CDR3 protein. This table has under 250,000 distinct CDR3 sequences, about 15% appearing once. The diagnostic basis comprised clinical symptoms, serum thyroxine and TRAb, thyroid ultrasound and orbital computed tomography. Sequencing used blood. The origin of this receptor is a woman between 45 and 65 years old with Graves' hyperthyroidism. The chain is built from TRBV18 and TRBJ2-4, with 7 positions matching TRBD1. This CDR3 is CASSGQLNIQYF. CDR3 sequence (DNA): TGTGCCAGCTCGGGACAGCTAAACATTCAGTACTTC.